A selection of T cell receptor beta chains follows, all from one sample in a study of T cells in Graves' hyperthyroidism and ophthalmopathy. Each CDR3 protein is one row after TCRdb ran MiXCR on the multiplex PCR reads. The profile shows under 350,000 distinct CDR3 sequences, approximately 13% of them singletons. Specimen: blood. The receptors come from a woman aged 35 to 49 with Graves' hyperthyroidism. Each CDR3 is given with its conserved first and last residue. The order of the fields is D gene, V gene, clone size, J gene, CDR3 protein, CDR3 DNA. The D gene is left open where the match is weak. Size tells how often a clone was seen (once, few, many) or the class of an expanded clone, and some rows leave it out.

-	TRBV5-1	few	TRBJ2-7	CASSPGRVTYEQYF	TGCGCCAGCAGCCCCGGGCGGGTTACCTACGAGCAGTACTTC
-	TRBV6-1	many	TRBJ2-7	CASSVGVYEQYF	TGTGCCAGCAGTGTTGGCGTCTACGAGCAGTACTTC
TRBD2	TRBV7-3	many	TRBJ2-4	CASSFSGRDIQYF	TGTGCCAGCAGCTTTAGCGGGAGAGACATTCAGTACTTC
-	TRBV6-5	-	TRBJ2-1	CASSYGRVRNEQFF	TGTGCCAGCAGTTACGGACGGGTGCGCAATGAGCAGTTCTTC
-	TRBV7-9	-	TRBJ1-1	CASSLSGDFDYMNTEAFF	TGTGCCAGCAGCTTATCGGGGGACTTCGACTACATGAACACTGAAGCTTTCTTT
-	TRBV5-1	-	TRBJ2-6	CASSSQAPTGSGANVLTF	TGCGCCAGCAGCTCCCAGGCCCCCACAGGGTCTGGGGCCAACGTCCTGACTTTC
-	TRBV18	-	TRBJ1-5	CASSLGPGDKPQHF	TGTGCCAGCTCCCTTGGGCCAGGGGACAAGCCCCAGCATTTT
-	TRBV3-1	many	TRBJ2-6	CASSQAPPPGANVLTF	TGTGCCAGCAGCCAAGCGCCCCCACCTGGGGCCAACGTCCTGACTTTC
-	TRBV10-3	many	TRBJ1-1	CAISVGYRDAGRSEAFF	TGTGCCATCAGTGTAGGCTACCGGGACGCCGGGAGGTCTGAAGCTTTCTTT
TRBD1	TRBV28	few	TRBJ2-7	CASSFFEGASYEQYF	TGTGCCAGCAGTTTTTTTGAGGGGGCTTCCTACGAGCAGTACTTC
-	TRBV4-1	few	TRBJ1-1	CASSQTQNTEAFF	TGCGCCAGCAGCCAAACCCAGAACACTGAAGCTTTCTTT
-	TRBV20-1	many	TRBJ2-1	CSAFGYSYNEQFF	TGCAGTGCTTTCGGGTACTCCTACAATGAGCAGTTCTTC
TRBD1	TRBV19	-	TRBJ1-1	CASSRWTGETEAFF	TGTGCCAGTAGTCGCTGGACAGGGGAAACTGAAGCTTTCTTT
-	TRBV18	many	TRBJ2-5	CASSPTASDETQYF	TGTGCCAGCTCACCCACGGCTAGCGATGAGACCCAGTACTTC
-	TRBV6-1	few	TRBJ2-3	CASSYFDTQYF	TGTGCCAGCAGTTATTTCGATACGCAGTATTTT
-	TRBV19	many	TRBJ1-5	CASHRGRVRNQPQHF	TGTGCCTCACATAGGGGGAGGGTGAGAAATCAGCCCCAGCATTTT
-	TRBV29-1	many	TRBJ2-4	CSVEEGDIQYF	TGCAGCGTTGAAGAGGGGGACATTCAGTACTTC
-	TRBV29-1	few	TRBJ2-5	CSVDGIPWTQYF	TGCAGCGTTGACGGGATCCCATGGACCCAGTACTTC
-	TRBV7-9	-	TRBJ2-7	CASSLGGAPYEQYF	TGTGCCAGCAGCTTAGGGGGAGCCCCCTACGAGCAGTACTTC
-	TRBV10-3	-	TRBJ1-5	CAISDGQGLAQPQHF	TGTGCCATCAGTGATGGGCAGGGGCTAGCTCAGCCCCAGCATTTT
-	TRBV5-6	-	TRBJ1-1	CASSFGPENTEAFF	TGTGCCAGCAGCTTTGGGCCGGAGAACACTGAAGCTTTCTTT
-	TRBV19	-	TRBJ1-1	CASSISGQNTEAFF	TGTGCCAGTAGTATCAGTGGGCAGAACACTGAAGCTTTCTTT
-	TRBV28	-	TRBJ1-1	CASSLTTDTEAFF	TGTGCCAGCAGTTTAACCACAGACACTGAAGCTTTCTTT
-	TRBV5-8	few	TRBJ1-2	CASSFFGYGYTF	TGTGCCAGCAGCTTCTTCGGGTATGGCTACACCTTC
TRBD2	TRBV28	many	TRBJ2-7	CASSLGPTSGSSPYEQYF	TGTGCCAGCAGTTTAGGCCCCACTAGCGGGAGTTCACCCTACGAGCAGTACTTC
-	TRBV7-9	-	TRBJ2-3	CASMLKAVSTDTQYF	TGTGCCAGCATGCTCAAAGCGGTTAGCACAGATACGCAGTATTTT
-	TRBV19	few	TRBJ2-3	CASSWALATDTDTQYF	TGTGCCAGTAGTTGGGCGCTAGCTACCGACACAGATACGCAGTATTTT
-	TRBV2	many	TRBJ1-4	CASSEREKLFF	TGTGCCAGCAGTGAACGGGAAAAACTGTTTTTT
-	TRBV6-1	many	TRBJ2-7	CASRAGPSYEQYF	TGTGCCAGCAGAGCGGGCCCCTCCTACGAGCAGTACTTC
-	TRBV6-1	-	TRBJ1-6	CASSLTNNSPLHF	TGTGCCAGCAGCCTTACAAATAATTCACCCCTCCACTTT
TRBD1	TRBV11-1	many	TRBJ1-4	CASSHRQGAVEKLFF	TGTGCCAGCAGCCATCGACAGGGGGCGGTTGAAAAACTGTTTTTT
-	TRBV20-1	many	TRBJ2-1	CSASPTGRYNEQFF	TGCAGTGCTAGCCCTACAGGGAGGTACAATGAGCAGTTCTTC
TRBD1	TRBV2	-	TRBJ2-7	CASDRPGQDPYEQYF	TGTGCCAGCGATCGACCGGGACAGGACCCCTACGAGCAGTACTTC
-	TRBV10-3	many	TRBJ1-4	CAISEFWGEKLFF	TGTGCCATCAGTGAATTTTGGGGTGAAAAACTGTTTTTT
-	TRBV6-1	few	TRBJ1-5	CAAGQPQHF	TGTGCCGCCGGTCAGCCCCAGCATTTT
TRBD1	TRBV7-2	many	TRBJ1-3	CASSPDRDGNTIYF	TGTGCCAGCAGTCCTGACAGGGATGGAAACACCATATATTTT
TRBD2	TRBV10-2	many	TRBJ2-1	CAIPFSLGGGRSYNEQFF	TGCGCCATCCCTTTCTCTCTGGGGGGCGGGAGGTCCTACAATGAGCAGTTCTTC
TRBD2	TRBV4-1	few	TRBJ2-1	CASSQGFPSGRASYNEQFF	TGCGCCAGCAGCCAAGGATTTCCTAGCGGGAGGGCCTCCTACAATGAGCAGTTCTTC
TRBD1	TRBV27	few	TRBJ1-6	CASRSDTGGYNSPLHF	TGTGCCAGCAGATCCGATACAGGGGGCTATAATTCACCCCTCCACTTT
-	TRBV7-3	many	TRBJ1-1	CASSSGPGNTEAFF	TGTGCCAGCAGCTCGGGACCGGGGAACACTGAAGCTTTCTTT
-	TRBV7-9	-	TRBJ1-1	CASSLDHPDEAFF	TGTGCCAGCAGCTTAGATCACCCGGATGAAGCTTTCTTT
-	TRBV20-1	-	TRBJ2-1	CSAHPPLAYPSYNEQFF	TGCAGTGCCCATCCCCCTCTAGCGTACCCCTCCTACAATGAGCAGTTCTTC
-	TRBV20-1	many	TRBJ2-7	CSASPNTYYEQYF	TGCAGTGCTAGTCCAAACACATACTACGAGCAGTACTTC
TRBD1	TRBV14	few	TRBJ1-4	CASSPVKGAQEKLFF	TGTGCCAGCAGCCCCGTGAAGGGGGCTCAGGAAAAACTGTTTTTT
TRBD1	TRBV29-1	many	TRBJ2-1	CSVPTGSNEQFF	TGCAGCGTACCGACAGGGTCCAATGAGCAGTTCTTC
-	TRBV19	-	TRBJ2-1	CASTGSGAGSLYNEQFF	TGTGCCAGTACAGGGTCAGGGGCGGGAAGCTTATACAATGAGCAGTTCTTC
-	TRBV7-9	many	TRBJ1-2	CASSLGAVGYTF	TGTGCCAGCAGCTTAGGGGCGGTTGGCTACACCTTC
-	TRBV15	many	TRBJ1-2	CATSRDFTADHYGYTF	TGTGCCACCAGCAGAGATTTTACCGCAGACCACTATGGCTACACCTTC
-	TRBV28	many	TRBJ2-5	CASSLYVQGGTQYF	TGTGCCAGCAGTTTATACGTCCAGGGTGGGACCCAGTACTTC
-	TRBV7-9	many	TRBJ2-7	CASSRGRSSYEQYF	TGTGCCAGCAGCCGAGGACGATCCTCCTACGAGCAGTACTTC